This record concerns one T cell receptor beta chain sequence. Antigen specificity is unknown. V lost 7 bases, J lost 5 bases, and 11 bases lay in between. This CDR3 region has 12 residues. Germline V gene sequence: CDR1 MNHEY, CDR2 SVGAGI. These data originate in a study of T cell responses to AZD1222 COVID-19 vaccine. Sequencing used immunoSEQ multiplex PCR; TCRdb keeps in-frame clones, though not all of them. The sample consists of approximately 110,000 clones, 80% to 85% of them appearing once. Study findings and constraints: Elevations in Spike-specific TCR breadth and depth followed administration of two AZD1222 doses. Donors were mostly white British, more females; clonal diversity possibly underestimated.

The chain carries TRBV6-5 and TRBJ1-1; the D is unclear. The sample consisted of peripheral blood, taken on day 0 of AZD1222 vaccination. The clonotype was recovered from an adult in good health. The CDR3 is CASKVEQTEAFF. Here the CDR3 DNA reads TGTGCCAGCAAGGTGGAACAGACTGAAGCTTTCTTT.